This T cell receptor (beta chain) was observed in a study of T cell repertoires in cytomegalovirus infection. Whole-study context: Public TCR beta signatures were indicative of both CMV infection and a matching HLA type. Study-level results: The ex vivo response showed dominance by HLA-C-restricted CMV-specific TCR beta clonotypes. The study identified carriers of CMV plus the relevant HLA from cumulative public TCR beta family frequency.

As for this clonotype: Its antigen is unidentified.

With 4 bases clipped from V and 1 base from J, the junction kept 6 bases outside the gene matches. Germline V gene data show CDR1 as SGHNT and CDR2 as YYREEE (reference sequence). This CDR3 is built from 15 residues. TCRdb re-called the reads through MiXCR, storing one row per CDR3 protein. The profile shows about 440,000 distinct CDR3 sequences, around 32% of them singletons. Sequencing used PBMCs. This receptor was identified in a human donor in good health (CMV status not recorded). Some clones in this sample may be carry-over from other donors' samples. The V and J genes are TRBV5-4 and TRBJ1-1, with 8 nucleotides matching TRBD1. CDR3 nucleotide sequence: TGTGCCAGCAGCCCGGGACAGGTCCCGAACACTGAAGCTTTCTTT. This sequence encodes CASSPGQVPNTEAFF.